Each of the 23 T cell receptor beta chains below was sequenced from the same sample in a study of tissue T cells after allogeneic stem cell transplantation. Data came from immunoSEQ multiplex PCR; TCRdb stores just in-frame clones and leaves some out. There are approximately 11,000 clones in the sample; about 70% occur only once, and approximately 15% lies in the top ten. The sequences come from tissue from the right colon, collected at autopsy. All receptors derive from a woman between 18 and 55 years old with breast cancer.

This chain links TRBV10-3 with TRBJ1-1; D is uncertain. With 3 bases removed from V and 0 bases from J, the gap between germline ends came to 5 bases. The germline gives CDR1 ENHRY, CDR2 SYGVKD. This CDR3 is built from 13 residues. The CDR3 region has the DNA TGTGCCATCAGTGAATTGATGAACACTGAAGCTTTCTTT. It encodes CAISELMNTEAFF.

The chain recombines TRBV24-1 with TRBJ1-4; D unclear. Trimming left V 3 bases short and J 7 bases short, with 11 bases between. This CDR3 comprises 14 residues. The germline V gene encodes CDR1 KGHDR and CDR2 SFDVKD. The DNA for the CDR3 is TGTGCCACCAGTGATCGCTGGGTCCCTGAAAAACTGTTTTTT. Its translation: CATSDRWVPEKLFF.

The genes are TRBV11-2 and TRBJ1-6; 11 nucleotides align to TRBD1. There are 18 residues in the CDR3. The V and J ends lost 5 bases and 9 bases, in that order; junction bases with no gene match: 15. CDR1 and CDR2 from the germline V gene are SGHAT and FQNNGV. The CDR3 nucleotides read TGTGCCAGCAGCGTCCGGGACAGGGGGGAGTACCGTAGTTCACCCCTCCACTTT. This sequence encodes CASSVRDRGEYRSSPLHF.

This clone has more than one count but fewer than ten. This chain connects TRBV7-2 to TRBJ2-2; D gene ambiguous. V was trimmed by 2 bases and J by 8 bases, leaving 6 bases between them. CDR3 length: 12 amino acids. From germline, CDR1 is SGHTA and CDR2 FQGNSA. The chain's CDR3 is CASSLWVGELFF. The CDR3 DNA follows: TGTGCCAGCAGCTTATGGGTGGGGGAGCTGTTTTTT. Based on the CDR3 plus reference TRBV7-2 and TRBJ2-2, the full variable domain is GAGVSQSPSNKVTEKGKDVELRCDPISGHTALYWYRQSLGQGLEFLIYFQGNSAPDKSGLPSDRFSAERTGGSVSTLTIQRTQQEDSAVYLCASSLWVGELFFGEGSRLTVL.

This rearrangement joins TRBV7-3 to TRBJ2-5; D gene ambiguous. The CDR3 is made up of 16 amino acids. Germline CDR1 SGHTA, CDR2 FQGTGA. V was shortened by 0 bases and J by 0 bases, with 11 bases between the two germline ends. The CDR3 sequence is CASSLTGRRDQETQYF. CDR3 DNA sequence: TGTGCCAGCAGCTTAACGGGAAGAAGGGACCAAGAGACCCAGTACTTC.

The rearrangement links TRBV27 to TRBJ1-4, with TRBD1 as a possible D gene (5 bases). There are 16 residues in the CDR3. Germline loops: CDR1 MNHEY, CDR2 SMNVEV (reference sequence). Deletions cut 6 bases from V and 5 bases from J, with 19 bases between. For the CDR3, the DNA is TGTGCCAGCAGCCATACGTACAGGACTGAAAATGAAAAACTGTTTTTT. Residues: CASSHTYRTENEKLFF.

The chain couples TRBV3-1 (or the pseudogene TRBV3-2) to TRBJ1-5; the D is unclear. Per the germline V gene, CDR1 is LGHDT and CDR2 is YNNKEL (reference sequence). The V and J ends lost 1 base and 2 bases respectively, with 9 bases between them. CDR3 length: 15 residues. CDR3 in amino acids: CASSQARDGNQPQHF. CDR3 coding DNA: TGTGCCAGCAGCCAAGCGCGGGATGGCAATCAGCCCCAGCATTTT.

The gene calls are TRBV11-2 and TRBJ2-7; 8 nucleotides align to TRBD2. The CDR3 consists of 15 residues. V shed 4 bases and J 4 bases; nucleotides not matched to a gene: 9. Germline-derived CDR1 and CDR2 are SGHAT and FQNNGV. The CDR3 nucleotides are TGTGCCAGCAGCTCCAATAGCGGGGTGGGATACGAGCAGTACTTC. Translated, it gives CASSSNSGVGYEQYF. Complete variable domain (other parts from reference TRBV11-2 and TRBJ2-7): EAGVAQSPRYKIIEKRQSVAFWCNPISGHATLYWYQQILGQGPKLLIQFQNNGVVDDSQLPKDRFSAERLKGVDSTLKIQPAKLEDSAVYLCASSSNSGVGYEQYFGPGTRLTVT.

This clone was recorded a few times. The chain combines TRBV3-1 (or the pseudogene TRBV3-2) with TRBJ1-2, with TRBD1 as a possible D gene (5 bases). There are 13 residues in the CDR3. The V gene lost 2 bases and the J gene lost 6 bases, with 10 bases spanning the gap. Germline V gene lookup returns CDR1 LGHDT and CDR2 YNNKEL (reference sequence). The CDR3 nucleotides read TGTGCCAGCAGCCAAAGAGGGGATAATGGCTACACCTTC. Residues: CASSQRGDNGYTF.

This chain links TRBV18 with TRBJ1-1; D is ambiguous. CDR3 length: 14 residues. V was shortened by 0 bases and J by 7 bases, with 12 bases between the two germline ends. Germline values: CDR1 KGHSH, CDR2 LQKENI. The CDR3 DNA is TGTGCCAGCTCACCACCGTTTAACAGTCGTGAAGCTTTCTTT. Translation gives CASSPPFNSREAFF.

The chain is built from TRBV7-9 and TRBJ2-5, with TRBD1 matching 7 bases. Per the germline V gene, CDR1 is SEHNR and CDR2 is FQNEAQ (reference sequence). This CDR3 is 15 amino acids long. V dropped 1 base and J dropped 1; count of bases not matched to a gene: 3. In DNA, the CDR3 is TGTGCCAGCAGCTTAGAGGGACAGACCCAAGAGACCCAGTACTTC. Amino acid sequence: CASSLEGQTQETQYF.

By frequency in the sample, this clone is medium-sized. The CDR3 DNA sequence: TGCGCCAGCAGCAACAGGGATGTCTCTGGAAACACCATATATTTT. Its protein product is CASSNRDVSGNTIYF. J is TRBJ1-3 and V is TRBV5-1, with D maybe TRBD1 (6 bases). CDR3 length: 15 residues. Looked up from germline, CDR1 is SGHRS and CDR2 is YFSETQ. The V end lost 4 bases, the J end lost 0 bases, and 11 bases lay between the germline ends.

This clone was picked up a small number of times. The chain carries TRBV7-9 and TRBJ2-1; D unclear. Germline lookup yields CDR1 SEHNR and CDR2 FQNEAQ (reference sequence). Trimming took off 2 bases at V and 9 bases at J, with 8 bases between the two ends. The CDR3 extends over 12 amino acids. The CDR3 sequence is CASSLLHIEQFF. The CDR3 DNA sequence: TGTGCCAGCAGCTTATTACACATTGAGCAGTTCTTC.

This clone was counted only a few times. The V call is TRBV2, the J call TRBJ2-5; D possibly uses TRBD1 or TRBD2 (5 bases each). This CDR3 region has 12 residues. The V end lost 8 bases, the J end lost 2 bases, and 9 bases lay between the germline ends. CDR1 SNHLY and CDR2 FYNNEI come from the germline V gene. The CDR3 DNA is TGTGCCAGCGGGACGGAGCAAGAGACCCAGTACTTC. This sequence encodes CASGTEQETQYF. The full variable domain, with the rest looked up from reference TRBV2 and TRBJ2-5, is EPEVTQTPSHQVTQMGQEVILRCVPISNHLYFYWYRQILGQKVEFLVSFYNNEISEKSEIFDDQFSVERPDGSNFTLKIRSTKLEDSAMYFCASGTEQETQYFGPGTRLLVL.

A single count supports this clone. V is TRBV4-3 and J is TRBJ1-2, with a weak D call TRBD1 (5 bases). The V end was cut by 5 bases, the J end by 3 bases, with 16 bases between. Germline V CDR1 and CDR2: LGHNA, YSLEER. This CDR3 contains 15 residues. CDR3 region: CASSSRVGRDYGYTF. In DNA form, the CDR3 reads TGCGCCAGCAGCTCAAGAGTGGGCAGGGACTATGGCTACACCTTC.

J is TRBJ1-2 and V is TRBV4-2; D is perhaps TRBD1 (6 bases). The germline V and J ends were trimmed by 0 bases and 3 bases, with 11 bases remaining between them. The CDR3 runs 15 residues. Per germline, CDR1 LGHNA and CDR2 YNFKEQ. The CDR3 DNA reads TGTGCCAGCAGCCAAGATTACGGGGGCGACTATGGCTACACCTTC. Protein: CASSQDYGGDYGYTF.

This clone was counted between two and nine times. The J gene is TRBJ1-5, the V gene TRBV28, with D uncertain. This CDR3 comprises 14 residues. V shed 1 base and J shed 6 bases, with 10 bases lying between them. From germline, CDR1 is MDHEN and CDR2 SYDVKM. The CDR3 region has the DNA TGTGCCAGCAGTTTATTAGTGATTCCTCAGCCCCAGCATTTT. Amino acid sequence: CASSLLVIPQPQHF.

V and J are TRBV6-6 and TRBJ1-6; no reliable D call. Germline V gene lookup returns CDR1 MNHNY and CDR2 SVGAGI (reference sequence). This CDR3 has 16 residues. The V end lost 8 bases, the J end lost 0 bases, and 14 bases lay between the germline ends. CDR3 region: CASYGRLSSYNSPLHF. DNA for the CDR3: TGTGCCAGCTATGGTCGCCTGAGCTCCTATAATTCACCCCTCCACTTT.

The V call is TRBV12-3 or TRBV12-4, the J call TRBJ2-7; possible D gene TRBD1, 8 bases. The CDR3 covers 12 residues. The V and J ends lost 7 bases and 6 bases respectively, with 13 bases between them. CDR3: CASTHRGGEQYF. DNA for the CDR3: TGTGCCAGCACCCACAGGGGGGGCGAGCAGTACTTC.

CDR3 region: CSVDPGFYGYTF. CDR3 coding DNA: TGCAGCGTTGACCCAGGATTCTATGGCTACACCTTC. The rearrangement links TRBV29-1 to TRBJ1-2; no reliable D call. The CDR3 consists of 12 residues. Per the germline V gene, CDR1 is SQVTM and CDR2 is ANQGSEA. V dropped 3 bases and J dropped 4 bases, with 9 bases sitting between them.

This clone was detected only a few times. The chain has TRBV3-1 (or the pseudogene TRBV3-2) and TRBJ1-2; D ambiguous. Trimming removed 5 bases from V and 6 bases from J, with 13 bases in between. In germline, CDR1 is LGHDT, CDR2 YNNKEL (reference sequence). The CDR3 spans 13 residues. CDR3 amino acids: CASSETRVDGYTF. The CDR3 DNA reads as TGTGCCAGCAGCGAGACACGGGTGGATGGCTACACCTTC.

This clone was seen only a few times. The same CDR3 can be traced to other DNA sequences in this sample. The chain recombines TRBV7-2 with TRBJ2-7; D remains unclear. Looked up from germline, CDR1 is SGHTA and CDR2 is FQGNSA. V lost 0 bases to trimming and J lost 5 bases, with 8 bases between them. The CDR3 covers 13 residues. The CDR3 region is CASSLAVRHEQYF. CDR3 coding DNA: TGTGCCAGCAGCTTAGCAGTGCGCCACGAGCAGTACTTC.

The V gene is TRBV10-3, the J gene TRBJ1-5; TRBD1 matches at 9 bases. The CDR3 consists of 15 residues. The V and J ends lost 5 bases and 4 bases, in that order; junction bases with no gene match: 6. Germline V gene lookup returns CDR1 ENHRY and CDR2 SYGVKD. CDR3 sequence reads: CAISSGQGLNQPQHF. In DNA form, the CDR3 reads TGTGCCATCAGTTCGGGACAGGGTTTAAATCAGCCCCAGCATTTT.